Listed below are T cell receptor beta chains from one sample, sequenced in a study of OX40 agonist ivuxolimab in advanced cancers. The protocol was immunoSEQ multiplex PCR, while the TCRdb copy is restricted to in-frame clones and leaves out a portion. The sample lists about 68,000 clones, 86% occurring once. The sample in question was CD4+ or CD8+ T cells sorted from blood, obtained in a trial of the OX40 agonist ivuxolimab. These receptors were obtained from an adult with an advanced solid tumor such as melanoma, head and neck, liver or kidney cancer. CDR3s include the opening cysteine and the closing phenylalanine or tryptophan. The D gene is left open where the match is weak. Some rows have no size entry. The others give once, few or many, or a class for an expanded clone.

few	TRBV5-3	NA	TRBJ1-5	TGTGCCAGAAGCTGGGGACGGCTTAGCAATCAGCCCCAGCATTTT	CARSWGRLSNQPQHF
NA	TRBV7-9	TRBD1	TRBJ1-4	TGTGCCAGCAGCTTATTACGGACAGGCTCCAATGAAAAACTGTTTTTT	CASSLLRTGSNEKLFF
NA	TRBV11-2	TRBD2	TRBJ2-3	TGTGCCAGCAGCCAAGGGACTAGCGAGAGCACAGATACGCAGTATTTT	CASSQGTSESTDTQYF
NA	TRBV7-8	TRBD1	TRBJ1-1	TGTGCCGGCAGCTTAGGGACAGGGAAGAAGAACACTGAAGCTTTCTTT	CAGSLGTGKKNTEAFF
NA	TRBV4-3	NA	TRBJ1-1	TGCGCCAGCAGCCAATCTTACGAGAGCAACACTGAAGCTTTCTTT	CASSQSYESNTEAFF
NA	TRBV4-3	NA	TRBJ1-4	TGCGCCAGCAGCCAAAACCCCCGTGGGGTGGATGAAAAACTGTTTTTT	CASSQNPRGVDEKLFF
NA	TRBV11-2	NA	TRBJ1-2	TGTGCCAGCAGCAGGACAGTTTATGGCTACACCTTC	CASSRTVYGYTF
NA	TRBV6-6	NA	TRBJ1-1	TGTGCCAGCAGTGAAAGAACGGGAGCTTTCTTT	CASSERTGAFF
NA	TRBV6-6	NA	TRBJ1-5	TGTGCCAGCAGCTTAATAGGGGGGGATCAGCCCCAGCATTTT	CASSLIGGDQPQHF
NA	TRBV30	TRBD1	TRBJ2-5	TGTGCCTGGACGATGGGACAGCTGGAAGAGACCCAGTACTTC	CAWTMGQLEETQYF
NA	TRBV27	NA	TRBJ2-7	TGTGCCAGCAGTTTAAGGGAAGGCCTCTCCTACGAGCAGTACTTC	CASSLREGLSYEQYF
NA	TRBV13	NA	TRBJ2-7	TGTGCCAGCAGCCTCCTTGAGGACGAGCAGTACTTC	CASSLLEDEQYF
few	TRBV5-6	NA	TRBJ1-2	TGTGCCAGCAGCTTGGGCTATGGCTACACCTTC	CASSLGYGYTF
NA	TRBV9	TRBD2	TRBJ2-2	TGTGCCAGCAGCCCCAATAGCGGGGGGGCTACCGGGGAGCTGTTTTTT	CASSPNSGGATGELFF
NA	TRBV6-1	NA	TRBJ2-7	TGTGCCAGCAGGAGGTACGTATCTTCCTCCTACGAGCAGTACTTC	CASRRYVSSSYEQYF